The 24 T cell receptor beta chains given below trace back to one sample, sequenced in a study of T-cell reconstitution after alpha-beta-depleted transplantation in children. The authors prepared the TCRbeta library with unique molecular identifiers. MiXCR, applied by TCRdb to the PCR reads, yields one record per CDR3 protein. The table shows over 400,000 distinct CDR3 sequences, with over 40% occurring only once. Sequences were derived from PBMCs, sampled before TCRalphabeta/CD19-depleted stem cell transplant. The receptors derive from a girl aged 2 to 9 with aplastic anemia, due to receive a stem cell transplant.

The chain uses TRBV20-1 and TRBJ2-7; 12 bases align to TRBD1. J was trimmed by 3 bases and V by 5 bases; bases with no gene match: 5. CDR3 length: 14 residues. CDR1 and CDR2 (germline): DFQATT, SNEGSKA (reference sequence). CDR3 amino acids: CSARGQGALYEQYF. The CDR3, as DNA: TGCAGTGCTCGGGGACAGGGGGCCCTCTACGAGCAGTACTTC.

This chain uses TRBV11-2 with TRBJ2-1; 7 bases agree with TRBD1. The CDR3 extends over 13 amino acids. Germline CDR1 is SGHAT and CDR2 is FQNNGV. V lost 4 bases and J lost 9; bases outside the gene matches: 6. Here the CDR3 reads CASSSKTGREQFF. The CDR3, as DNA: TGTGCCAGCAGCTCCAAGACAGGGCGTGAGCAGTTCTTC.

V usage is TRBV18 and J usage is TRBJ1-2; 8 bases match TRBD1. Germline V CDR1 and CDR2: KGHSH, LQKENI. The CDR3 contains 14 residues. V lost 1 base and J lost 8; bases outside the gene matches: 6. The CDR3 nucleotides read TGTGCCAGCTCACCACGGGACAGGATACGCGGCTACACCTTC. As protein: CASSPRDRIRGYTF.

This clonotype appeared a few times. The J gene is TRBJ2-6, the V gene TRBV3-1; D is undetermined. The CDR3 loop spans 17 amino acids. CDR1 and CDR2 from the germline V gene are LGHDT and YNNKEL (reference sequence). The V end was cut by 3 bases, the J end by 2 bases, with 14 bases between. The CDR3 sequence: CASSQRSIVTGANVLTF. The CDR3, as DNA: TGTGCCAGCAGCCAGAGGTCGATCGTTACTGGGGCCAACGTCCTGACTTTC.

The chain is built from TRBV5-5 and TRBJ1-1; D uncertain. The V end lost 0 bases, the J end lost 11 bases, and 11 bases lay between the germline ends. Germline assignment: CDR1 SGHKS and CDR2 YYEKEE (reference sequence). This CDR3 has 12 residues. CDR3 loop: CASSLGTGGAFF. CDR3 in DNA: TGTGCCAGCAGCTTGGGGACCGGCGGGGCTTTCTTT.

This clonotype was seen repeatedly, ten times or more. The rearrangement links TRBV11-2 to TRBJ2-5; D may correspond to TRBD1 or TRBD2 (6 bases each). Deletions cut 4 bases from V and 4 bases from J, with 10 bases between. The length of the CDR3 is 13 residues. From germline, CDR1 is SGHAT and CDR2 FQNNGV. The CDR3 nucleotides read TGTGCCAGCAGCTCACAGGGAGGAGAGACCCAGTACTTC. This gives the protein CASSSQGGETQYF.

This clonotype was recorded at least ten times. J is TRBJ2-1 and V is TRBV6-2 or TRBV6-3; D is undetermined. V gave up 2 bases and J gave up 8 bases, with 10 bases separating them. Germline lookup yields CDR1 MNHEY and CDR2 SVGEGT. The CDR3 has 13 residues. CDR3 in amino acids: CASSYVTRYEQFF. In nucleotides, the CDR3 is TGTGCCAGCAGTTACGTGACCCGGTATGAGCAGTTCTTC.

CDR3 nucleotides: TGTGCCACCAGCAGAGATCCGGGGACAGGTCGAGGCGAGCAGTACTTC. It is translated as CATSRDPGTGRGEQYF. The V and J genes are TRBV15 and TRBJ2-7; 8 nucleotides align to TRBD1. The CDR3 has 16 residues. CDR1 is LNHNV, CDR2 YYDKDF, per germline (reference sequence). The ends lost 0 bases at V and 6 bases at J; junction bases unmatched: 10.

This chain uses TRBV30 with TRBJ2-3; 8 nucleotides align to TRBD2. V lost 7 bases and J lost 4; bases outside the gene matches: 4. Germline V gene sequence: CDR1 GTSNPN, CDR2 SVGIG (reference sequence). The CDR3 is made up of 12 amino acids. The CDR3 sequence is CAFSAGADTQYF. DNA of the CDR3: TGTGCCTTCTCAGCGGGAGCAGATACGCAGTATTTT.

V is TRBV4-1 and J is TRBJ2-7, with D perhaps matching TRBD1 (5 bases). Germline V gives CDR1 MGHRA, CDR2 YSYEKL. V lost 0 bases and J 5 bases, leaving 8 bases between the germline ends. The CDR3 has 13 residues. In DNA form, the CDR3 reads TGCGCCAGCAGCCAAGAAGGGGCCGACGAGCAGTACTTC. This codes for CASSQEGADEQYF.

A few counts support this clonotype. This chain's CDR3 is CASSLGISGRQETQYF. The CDR3 DNA follows: TGTGCCAGCAGCTTAGGGATTAGCGGACGCCAAGAGACCCAGTACTTC. This chain connects TRBV7-2 to TRBJ2-5, with a tentative D call TRBD2 (6 bases). The ends were cut back, 1 base at V and 1 base at J, with 13 bases in the middle. CDR3 size: 16 residues. Per the germline V gene, CDR1 is SGHTA and CDR2 is FQGNSA.

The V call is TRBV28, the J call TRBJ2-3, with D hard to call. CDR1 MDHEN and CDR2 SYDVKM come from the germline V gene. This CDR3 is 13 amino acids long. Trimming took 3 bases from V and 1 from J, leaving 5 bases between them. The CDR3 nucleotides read TGTGCCAGCAGTTTCGATGGCACAGATACGCAGTATTTT. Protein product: CASSFDGTDTQYF.

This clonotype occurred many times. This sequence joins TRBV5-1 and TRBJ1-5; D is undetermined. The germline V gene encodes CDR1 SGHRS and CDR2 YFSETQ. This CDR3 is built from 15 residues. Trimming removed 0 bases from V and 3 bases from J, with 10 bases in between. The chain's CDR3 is CASSLGVRDNQPQHF. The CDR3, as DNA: TGCGCCAGCAGCTTGGGAGTCCGGGACAATCAGCCCCAGCATTTT.

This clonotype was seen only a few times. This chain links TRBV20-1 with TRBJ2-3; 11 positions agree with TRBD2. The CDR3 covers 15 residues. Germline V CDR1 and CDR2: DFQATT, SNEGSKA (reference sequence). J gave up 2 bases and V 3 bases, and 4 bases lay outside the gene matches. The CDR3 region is CSASLAGGNTDTQYF. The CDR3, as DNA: TGCAGTGCTAGCTTAGCGGGGGGGAACACAGATACGCAGTATTTT.

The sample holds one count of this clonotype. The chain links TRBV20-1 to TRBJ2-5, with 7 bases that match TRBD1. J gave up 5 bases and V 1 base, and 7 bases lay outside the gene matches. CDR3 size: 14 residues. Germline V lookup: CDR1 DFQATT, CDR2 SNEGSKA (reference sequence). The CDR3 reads CSARATGAQETQYF. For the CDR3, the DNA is TGCAGTGCTAGAGCAACAGGGGCGCAGGAGACCCAGTACTTC.

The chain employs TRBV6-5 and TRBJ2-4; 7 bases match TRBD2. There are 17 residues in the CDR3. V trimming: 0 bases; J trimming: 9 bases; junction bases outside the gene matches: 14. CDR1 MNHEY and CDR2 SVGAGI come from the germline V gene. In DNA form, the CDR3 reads TGTGCCAGCAGTTACTCGAGGCAGGGAGGGCTAAAGGGCATTCAGTACTTC. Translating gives CASSYSRQGGLKGIQYF.

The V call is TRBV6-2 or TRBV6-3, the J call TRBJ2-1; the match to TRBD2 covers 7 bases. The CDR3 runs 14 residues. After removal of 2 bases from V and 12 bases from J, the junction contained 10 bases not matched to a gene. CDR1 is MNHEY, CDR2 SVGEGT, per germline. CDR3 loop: CASSYPNREEGQFF. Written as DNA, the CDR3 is TGTGCCAGCAGTTACCCAAATCGGGAGGAGGGGCAGTTCTTC.

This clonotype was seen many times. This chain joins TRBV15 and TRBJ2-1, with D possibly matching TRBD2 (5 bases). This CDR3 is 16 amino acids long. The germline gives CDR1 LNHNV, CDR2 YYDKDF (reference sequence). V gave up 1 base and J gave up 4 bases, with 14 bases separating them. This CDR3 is CATSRGHRDRYNEQFF. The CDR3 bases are TGTGCCACCAGCAGAGGCCACCGGGATCGATACAATGAGCAGTTCTTC.

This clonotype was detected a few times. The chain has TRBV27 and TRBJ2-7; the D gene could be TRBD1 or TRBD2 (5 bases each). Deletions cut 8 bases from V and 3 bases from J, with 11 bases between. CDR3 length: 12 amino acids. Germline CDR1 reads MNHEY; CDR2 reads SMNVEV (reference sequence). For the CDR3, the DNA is TGTGCCAGCGGCAGGGCGGGCTACGAGCAGTACTTC. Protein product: CASGRAGYEQYF.

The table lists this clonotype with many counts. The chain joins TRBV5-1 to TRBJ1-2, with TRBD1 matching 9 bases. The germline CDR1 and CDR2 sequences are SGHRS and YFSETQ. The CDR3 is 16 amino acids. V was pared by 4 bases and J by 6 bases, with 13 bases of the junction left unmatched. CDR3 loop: CASSPNYPGQGDGYTF. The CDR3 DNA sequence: TGCGCCAGCAGCCCCAACTATCCGGGACAGGGAGATGGCTACACCTTC.

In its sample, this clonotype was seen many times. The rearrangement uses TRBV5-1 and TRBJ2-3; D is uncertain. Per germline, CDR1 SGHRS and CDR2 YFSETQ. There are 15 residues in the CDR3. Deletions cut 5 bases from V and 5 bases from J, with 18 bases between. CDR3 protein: CASSDWQAAVDTQYF. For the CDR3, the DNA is TGCGCCAGCAGTGATTGGCAGGCCGCTGTAGATACGCAGTATTTT.

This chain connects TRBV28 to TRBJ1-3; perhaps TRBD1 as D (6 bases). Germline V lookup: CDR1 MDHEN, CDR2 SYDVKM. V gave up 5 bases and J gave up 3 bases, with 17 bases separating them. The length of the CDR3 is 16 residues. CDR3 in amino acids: CASSKEWGANGNTIYF. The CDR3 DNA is TGTGCCAGCAGTAAGGAGTGGGGGGCGAATGGAAACACCATATATTTT.

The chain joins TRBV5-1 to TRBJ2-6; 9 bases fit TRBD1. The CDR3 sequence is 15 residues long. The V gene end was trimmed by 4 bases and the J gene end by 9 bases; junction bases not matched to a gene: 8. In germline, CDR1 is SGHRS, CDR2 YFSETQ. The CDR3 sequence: CASSRTGGEGNVLTF. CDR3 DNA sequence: TGCGCCAGCAGCAGAACAGGGGGCGAAGGCAACGTCCTGACTTTC.

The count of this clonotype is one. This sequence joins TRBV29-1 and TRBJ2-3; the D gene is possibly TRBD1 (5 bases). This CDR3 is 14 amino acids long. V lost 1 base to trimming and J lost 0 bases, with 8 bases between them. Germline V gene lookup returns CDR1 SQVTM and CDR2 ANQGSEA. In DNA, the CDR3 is TGCAGCGTTGAAGGGGGCTACAGCACAGATACGCAGTATTTT. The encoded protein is CSVEGGYSTDTQYF.